One and the same sample provided the 3 T cell receptor beta chains below, sequenced in a study of T cells in Graves' hyperthyroidism and ophthalmopathy. Authors of the study amplified TCR beta CDR3 regions from RNA transcripts. The HTBI primer set was used in a first-round RT-PCR of the TCR CDR3. TCRdb independently ran MiXCR on the multiplex PCR reads; one entry per CDR3 protein. This sample has 200,000 to 300,000 distinct CDR3 sequences, with about 24% found just once. Sequencing used blood. These receptor sequences come from a woman aged 40 to 55 with Graves' ophthalmopathy.

This clonotype was recorded at least ten times. The DNA for the CDR3 is TGTGCCAGCAGCTTCCACAGGGGACAGGGGGCGCGGGACACTGAAGCTTTCTTT. Translated, it gives CASSFHRGQGARDTEAFF. The chain employs TRBV7-9 and TRBJ1-1; 12 bases are a match to TRBD1. Trimming at V came to 3 bases and at J to 3 bases, leaving 11 bases not matched to a gene. The CDR3 is 18 amino acids. Germline loops: CDR1 SEHNR, CDR2 FQNEAQ (reference sequence).

This clonotype came up many times. V usage is TRBV10-1 and J usage is TRBJ1-1; D possibly corresponds to TRBD1 (6 bases). Germline CDR1 reads WNHNN; CDR2 reads SYGVQD (reference sequence). V was shortened by 10 bases and J by 1 base, with 16 bases between the two germline ends. The CDR3 totals 14 residues. CDR3: CAILRRDKNTEAFF. CDR3 DNA sequence: TGCGCCATCCTACGCCGGGACAAGAACACTGAAGCTTTCTTT.

This clonotype was seen repeatedly, ten times or more. The V and J genes are TRBV10-3 and TRBJ2-7, with a possible D match to TRBD2 (5 bases). This CDR3 spans 13 amino acids. Trimming shortened V by 5 bases and J by 6 bases, and 14 bases separated the two germline ends. Germline V gene data show CDR1 as ENHRY and CDR2 as SYGVKD. The CDR3 is CAISPEVNPEQYF. The CDR3 DNA sequence: TGTGCCATCAGTCCGGAGGTGAATCCCGAGCAGTACTTC.